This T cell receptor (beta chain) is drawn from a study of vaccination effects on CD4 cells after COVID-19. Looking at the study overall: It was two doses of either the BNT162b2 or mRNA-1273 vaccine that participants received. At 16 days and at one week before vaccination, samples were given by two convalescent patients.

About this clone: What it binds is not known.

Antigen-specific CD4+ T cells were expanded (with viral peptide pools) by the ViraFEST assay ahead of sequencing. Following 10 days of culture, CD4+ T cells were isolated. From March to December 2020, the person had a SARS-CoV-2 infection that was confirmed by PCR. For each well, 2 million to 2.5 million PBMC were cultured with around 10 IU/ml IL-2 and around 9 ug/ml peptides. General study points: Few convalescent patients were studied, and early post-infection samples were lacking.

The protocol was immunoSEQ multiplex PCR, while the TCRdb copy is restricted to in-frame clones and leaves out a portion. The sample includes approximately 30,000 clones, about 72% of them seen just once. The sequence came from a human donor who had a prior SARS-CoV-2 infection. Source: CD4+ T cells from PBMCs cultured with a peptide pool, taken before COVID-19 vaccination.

CDR3 sequence reads: CASSSGGHPQPQHF. CDR3 DNA sequence: TGTGCCAGCAGCTCCGGGGGACACCCTCAGCCCCAGCATTTT. The chain links TRBV7-9 to TRBJ1-5; a weak D match, TRBD1 (6 bases). Germline V gene data show CDR1 as SEHNR and CDR2 as FQNEAQ (reference sequence). Trimming removed 4 bases at V and 6 bases at J, with 13 bases between. The CDR3 consists of 14 residues. Combining the CDR3 with reference TRBV7-9 and TRBJ1-5 gives the whole variable domain DTGVSQNPRHKITKRGQNVTFRCDPISEHNRLYWYRQTLGQGPEFLTYFQNEAQLEKSRLLSDRFSAERPKGSFSTLEIQRTEQGDSAMYLCASSSGGHPQPQHFGDGTRLSIL.